This T cell receptor (beta chain) was identified during a study of blood T cells in healthy people across ages (dated by TCRdb to the mid-2010s). In terms of the full investigation: In model experiments, template switching captured roughly one uniquely barcoded TCR beta cDNA molecule for every two T cells. The study measured age-related changes in TCR beta repertoire diversity using deep sequencing normalized with unique cDNA molecular identifiers. Donors were grouped into four age groups: young (average about 15 years), middle-aged (about 38), aged (approximately 67) and long-lived (approximately 82). To avoid experimental bias, donors of different ages were distributed randomly across sequencing lanes. The study analyzed two additional independent replicas of 1 million unique cDNA reads from the same blood draw for two donors, one aged 18 to 30 and one aged 80 or older. Results and caveats for the whole study, not just this receptor: The percentage of naive T cells measured by flow cytometry correlated strongly with observed TCR beta diversity. As age increased, observed TCR beta diversity per million T cells dropped in a roughly linear way, and a significant reduction was already evident by age approximately 40. The long-lived group showed more naive CD4+ T cells, fewer expanded clones and increased TCR diversity than the aged group, suggesting age selection. Because profiling used bulk unsorted PBMCs, naive and antigen-experienced compartments could not be compared conclusively. Estimates of total diversity based on one million sequenced T cells were regarded as lower bounds and as underestimates. The CMV infection status of donors was not known, potentially confounding age-related changes in expanded clonotypes.

Points on this clonotype: Its antigen is unknown. One base away there is no much larger clone; base qualities are not given.

Reading from cysteine to phenylalanine, the CDR3 counts 15 amino acids. The entry retains the CDR3 DNA only, 45 bases that are in frame from base 1. V and J are truncated by 1 base and 5 bases respectively, leaving an intervening sequence of 14 bases. The library was generated by 5' RACE. Sequenced on an Illumina HiSeq 2500. The second PCR ran for about 6 to 12 cycles and used a J-beta primer mix along with a sample-barcoded 5' primer. A template-switch 5' adaptor carrying 12 random nucleotides introduced a unique molecular identifier onto each TCR beta cDNA molecule. Each sample yielded at least 2.5 million CDR3-containing paired-end reads. The Mint cDNA synthesis kit, primed by a TRBC-specific oligonucleotide, was used to synthesize first-strand cDNA from all RNA. After uracil-DNA glycosylase treatment, a first 18-cycle PCR used universal primers M1SS and BC2_uni_R on all cDNA. The paper's processing steps were these. For normalization, 1 million high-quality reads, each with a distinct molecular identifier, were randomly selected from each sample. Reads sharing molecular identifiers were discarded rather than binned into consensus sequences. CDR3 identification, clonotype clustering and error correction used MiTCR with a Q25 quality threshold and the strictest error-elimination algorithm. A nonparametric unseen species model with Euler transformation was used to estimate a lower bound on total TCR beta diversity. Through fastp at Q25 and MiXCR, TCRdb rebuilt clones from the public reads, retaining in-frame beta chains. Duplicate CDR3 protein sequences are folded into a single record with the most common DNA and genes. What appears here as the V and J calls and clone size reflects TCRdb's work, not the paper's. This sample has 1.4 million or so distinct CDR3 sequences in its table, and roughly two fifths of those were observed once. Around 4% of the sample comes from the top ten.

The donors were a few dozen Caucasian individuals from Russia, aged 6 to 90 years, who were systemically healthy. Approximately 9 milliliters of peripheral blood were collected from each donor into EDTA-treated Vacutainer tubes. Ficoll-Paque density-gradient centrifugation was used to isolate PBMCs, with at least 6 million obtained per sample. Total RNA, at least 6 micrograms per sample, was extracted from PBMCs with Trizol reagent. Naive CD45RAhigh/CD27high T cell percentages were measured by flow cytometry on a PBMC aliquot from every donor. The chain is assembled from TRBV12-3 or TRBV12-4 and TRBJ1-2; no D segment can be confidently identified. Sequencing used blood. The TCR was taken from a woman aged 18-29 years in good health. The nucleotide sequence reads TGTGCCAGCAGTTTAGTAGGTCCCGGGTTATATGGCTACACCTTC. This codes for CASSLVGPGLYGYTF.